Shown below are 16 T cell receptor beta chains from a single sample sequenced in a study of cytomegalovirus exposure and HLA in healthy donors. Both 60 Vbeta primers and 13 Jbeta primers went into the PCR. Using immunoSEQ multiplex PCR, the repertoire was profiled, and TCRdb retains in-frame clones only, with some absent. The data contain about 150,000 clones, roughly four fifths of them singletons. Sequences were obtained from PBMCs. The receptors shown here come from a man between 18 and 29 years old in good health and CMV-seronegative.

The chain joins TRBV7-2 to TRBJ2-1; 7 bases map to TRBD2. CDR1 is SGHTA, CDR2 FQGNSA, per germline. The length of the CDR3 is 16 residues. The V segment lost 2 bases and the J segment 5 bases; nucleotides outside the gene matches: 9. Here the CDR3 reads CASSLPRGIVDNEQFF. In DNA, the CDR3 is TGTGCCAGCAGCTTACCGCGGGGGATAGTTGACAATGAGCAGTTCTTC. Together with reference TRBV7-2 and TRBJ2-1, the CDR3 gives the full variable domain: GAGVSQSPSNKVTEKGKDVELRCDPISGHTALYWYRQSLGQGLEFLIYFQGNSAPDKSGLPSDRFSAERTGGSVSTLTIQRTQQEDSAVYLCASSLPRGIVDNEQFFGPGTRLTVL.

As regards this clone: A junction boundary mismatches the germline segment, possibly from a read error. This sequence joins TRBV7-7 and TRBJ2-7; tentative D call: TRBD1 (5 bases). This CDR3 spans 13 amino acids. CDR1 and CDR2 from the germline V gene are SSHAT and FNYEAQ (reference sequence). The CDR3 loop reads CASSPGRDYEQYF. The DNA for the CDR3 is TGTGCTAGCAGCCCCGGCAGGGACTACGAGCAGTACTTC.

This rearrangement joins TRBV7-9 to TRBJ2-7; D may be TRBD1 (6 bases). Germline V gene lookup returns CDR1 SEHNR and CDR2 FQNEAQ (reference sequence). The CDR3 consists of 15 residues. V dropped 4 bases and J dropped 2 bases, with 15 bases sitting between them. The CDR3 is CASSSPGTPTYEQYF. As DNA, the CDR3 is TGTGCCAGCAGCTCCCCGGGGACACCAACCTACGAGCAGTACTTC.

This sequence joins TRBV5-1 and TRBJ2-3; the match to TRBD2 covers 9 bases. The CDR3 spans 17 residues. The V segment lost 1 base and the J segment 5 bases; nucleotides outside the gene matches: 11. Germline V gene sequence: CDR1 SGHRS, CDR2 YFSETQ. The CDR3 DNA is TGCGCCAGCAGCTTGTTTTCCGGCGGGGGGGCGGTAGATACGCAGTATTTT. It specifies CASSLFSGGGAVDTQYF.

The CDR3 is CASRTGLPSYEQYF. CDR3 nucleotide sequence: TGTGCCAGCAGGACGGGACTCCCCTCCTACGAGCAGTACTTC. The chain carries TRBV2 and TRBJ2-7; D is possibly TRBD2 (6 bases). This CDR3 spans 14 amino acids. The ends were cut back, 6 bases at V and 0 bases at J, with 12 bases in the middle. From germline, CDR1 is SNHLY and CDR2 FYNNEI. The whole variable domain, filled in from reference TRBV2 and TRBJ2-7, reads EPEVTQTPSHQVTQMGQEVILRCVPISNHLYFYWYRQILGQKVEFLVSFYNNEISEKSEIFDDQFSVERPDGSNFTLKIRSTKLEDSAMYFCASRTGLPSYEQYFGPGTRLTVT.

This chain's CDR3 is CASNTGGEQFF. As DNA, the CDR3 is TGTGCCAGTAACACAGGGGGTGAGCAGTTCTTC. The chain has TRBV6-5 and TRBJ2-1; 8 nucleotides match TRBD1. The germline V gene has CDR1 MNHEY and CDR2 SVGAGI. V dropped 9 bases and J dropped 9; count of bases not matched to a gene: 4. The CDR3 loop spans 11 amino acids.

This clone showed up just once. The V call is TRBV9, the J call TRBJ1-5; 10 nucleotides match TRBD1. The CDR3 totals 15 residues. The V gene's germline CDR1 is SGDLS and CDR2 YYNGEE. V shed 3 bases, J shed 7 bases, and the junction held 7 bases outside the gene matches. This CDR3 is CASSGTGGLQQPQHF. The CDR3, as DNA: TGTGCCAGCAGCGGGACAGGGGGTCTTCAGCAGCCCCAGCATTTT. Full variable domain (rest looked up from reference TRBV9 and TRBJ1-5): DSGVTQTPKHLITATGQRVTLRCSPRSGDLSVYWYQQSLDQGLQFLIQYYNGEERAKGNILERFSAQQFPDLHSELNLSSLELGDSALYFCASSGTGGLQQPQHFGDGTRLSIL.

Here the CDR3 reads CASSPYGGGGAADTQYF. The DNA of the CDR3 is TGTGCCAGCTCACCATACGGCGGCGGGGGGGCCGCAGATACGCAGTATTTT. V gene TRBV18 combines with J gene TRBJ2-3; 9 bases align to TRBD2. V shed 2 bases and J 4 bases; nucleotides not matched to a gene: 10. The germline gives CDR1 KGHSH, CDR2 LQKENI. This CDR3 contains 17 residues.

The chain has TRBV7-3 and TRBJ2-6; 7 bases line up with TRBD2. The V segment lost 2 bases and the J segment 2 bases; nucleotides outside the gene matches: 3. Germline values: CDR1 SGHTA, CDR2 FQGTGA. The CDR3 consists of 16 residues. In DNA form, the CDR3 reads TGTGCCAGCAGCTTATTTGGGAGGGCTGGGGCCAACGTCCTGACTTTC. This codes for CASSLFGRAGANVLTF. Looking up the rest from reference TRBV7-3 and TRBJ2-6 gives the full variable domain: GAGVSQTPSNKVTEKGKYVELRCDPISGHTALYWYRQSLGQGPEFLIYFQGTGAADDSGLPNDRFFAVRPEGSVSTLKIQRTERGDSAVYLCASSLFGRAGANVLTFGAGSRLTVL.

The CDR3 DNA follows: TGTGCCAGCAGTTTTACAGGCGCCTACGAGCAGTACTTC. It specifies CASSFTGAYEQYF. The V and J genes are TRBV27 and TRBJ2-7; D perhaps matches TRBD1 (5 bases). The CDR3 is 13 residues long. Germline CDR1 MNHEY, CDR2 SMNVEV (reference sequence). Trimming stripped 3 bases from V and 2 bases from J, with 8 bases between.

This clone was counted once. The rearrangement links TRBV27 to TRBJ2-3; a possible D gene is TRBD2 (5 bases). V lost 6 bases and J 5 bases, leaving 12 bases between the germline ends. CDR3 length: 13 residues. CDR1 and CDR2 from the germline V gene are MNHEY and SMNVEV (reference sequence). The CDR3 loop is CASRLGVRDTQYF. Written as DNA, the CDR3 is TGTGCCAGCAGGTTGGGAGTCCGAGATACGCAGTATTTT.

This rearrangement joins TRBV29-1 to TRBJ2-5; 8 bases are shared with TRBD2. Germline V CDR1 and CDR2: SQVTM, ANQGSEA. V gave up 5 bases and J gave up 1 base; unmatched junction bases: 6. The CDR3 runs to 14 residues. The CDR3 loop is CSVHLAGSQETQYF. For the CDR3, the DNA is TGCAGCGTTCACCTAGCGGGCTCCCAAGAGACCCAGTACTTC. The variable domain in full, with the rest retrieved from reference TRBV29-1 and TRBJ2-5, is SAVISQKPSRDICQRGTSLTIQCQVDSQVTMMFWYRQQPGQSLTLIATANQGSEATYESGFVIDKFPISRPNLTFSTLTVSNMSPEDSSIYLCSVHLAGSQETQYFGPGTRLLVL.

The CDR3 nucleotides read TGTGCCAGTGCCGGGACAGGGTTCGGAGAGCAGTACTTC. Residues: CASAGTGFGEQYF. The chain couples TRBV19 to TRBJ2-7; 9 positions match TRBD1. In germline, CDR1 is LNHDA, CDR2 SQIVND (reference sequence). The CDR3 covers 13 residues. The ends lost 8 bases at V and 7 bases at J; junction bases unmatched: 9. Supplemented by reference TRBV19 and TRBJ2-7, the full variable domain reads DGGITQSPKYLFRKEGQNVTLSCEQNLNHDAMYWYRQDPGQGLRLIYYSQIVNDFQKGDIAEGYSVSREKKESFPLTVTSAQKNPTAFYLCASAGTGFGEQYFGPGTRLTVT.

The chain joins TRBV7-3 to TRBJ2-3; D possibly corresponds to TRBD2 (5 bases). CDR1 is SGHTA, CDR2 FQGTGA, per germline. The CDR3 is 16 residues long. Trimming shortened V by 2 bases and J by 1 base, and 13 bases separated the two germline ends. Written as DNA, the CDR3 is TGTGCCAGCAGCTTAGGGCTCGGGATCGGCACAGATACGCAGTATTTT. Its translation: CASSLGLGIGTDTQYF.

The chain uses TRBV4-2 and TRBJ1-1; a weak D match, TRBD1 (5 bases). The V gene's germline CDR1 is LGHNA and CDR2 YNFKEQ. CDR3 length: 15 amino acids. Trimming shortened V by 3 bases and J by 3 bases, and 14 bases separated the two germline ends. In nucleotides, the CDR3 is TGTGCCAGCAGCCACCAAAGCGGGGCCGACACTGAAGCTTTCTTT. Its translation is CASSHQSGADTEAFF.

The rearrangement joins TRBV7-2 to TRBJ2-4, with D possibly being TRBD1 (6 bases). This CDR3 has 13 residues. Trimming removed 3 bases at V and 7 bases at J, with 10 bases between. The germline V gene encodes CDR1 SGHTA and CDR2 FQGNSA. CDR3 protein: CASSFNRENIQYF. In DNA, the CDR3 is TGTGCCAGCAGCTTCAACAGGGAGAACATTCAGTACTTC.